Listed below are T cell receptor beta chains from one sample, sequenced in a study of blood T cell repertoires in COVID-19. The repertoire was sequenced with immunoSEQ multiplex PCR; TCRdb's copy has only in-frame clones and lacks some. The data hold about 190,000 clones, with more than 60% observed a single time. The specimen was peripheral blood. The receptors were gathered from a woman aged 45-60 years with acute or convalescent COVID-19. The CDR3 runs from the conserved cysteine through the conserved F or W. The D gene is left open where the match is weak. Clone size appears in some rows only: once, few, many, or a class for an expanded clone.

V gene	clone size	D gene	J gene	CDR3 DNA	CDR3 protein
TRBV3-1/TRBV3-2	.	TRBD2	TRBJ2-7	TGTGCCAGCAGCCAACCCATCACTAGCGGGATATGGGCGAAGCAGTACTTC	CASSQPITSGIWAKQYF
TRBV11-2	.	.	TRBJ1-2	TGTGCCAGCAGCTTTTCAGGGCCTCCATACGCTGGCTACACCTTC	CASSFSGPPYAGYTF
TRBV28	.	.	TRBJ1-2	TGTGCCAGCAGTCCCGGAGGTCGGCAGGCCCCCTATGGCTACACCTTC	CASSPGGRQAPYGYTF
TRBV7-9	.	TRBD2	TRBJ2-1	TGTGCCAGCAGCTTGACGGGGACTAGCGGGGGAGGAAAAGATGAGCAGTTCTTC	CASSLTGTSGGGKDEQFF
TRBV27	.	TRBD1	TRBJ2-5	TGTGCCAGCAGTTTTTGGGCTGGACAGGGGCTACAAGAGACCCAGTACTTC	CASSFWAGQGLQETQYF
TRBV6-5	.	.	TRBJ1-1	TGTGCCAGCAGCCGAGGAGGGGTGAAGACTGAAGCTTTCTTT	CASSRGGVKTEAFF
TRBV9	.	TRBD1	TRBJ2-2	TGTGCCAGCAGCGCCCGGGACAGGGGGACCGGGGAGCTGTTTTTT	CASSARDRGTGELFF
TRBV14	.	TRBD1	TRBJ1-6	TGTGCCAGCAGCCAAGCGGGACAGGGTAATTCACCCCTCCACTTT	CASSQAGQGNSPLHF
TRBV28	few	TRBD1	TRBJ1-2	TGTGCCAGCAGTTACTCAGGGGGGTTAAGGGATGGCTACACCTTC	CASSYSGGLRDGYTF
TRBV30	.	.	TRBJ1-2	TGTGCCTGGAGTACGACAGCTTCTAACTATGGCTACACCTTC	CAWSTTASNYGYTF
TRBV7-2	.	TRBD2	TRBJ2-1	TGTGCCAGCAGCCCCAGGGAGCGGGGGGGTTCCTACAATGAGCAGTTCTTC	CASSPRERGGSYNEQFF
TRBV14	.	.	TRBJ1-6	TGTGCCAGCAGCCAATTAGACTCAGGGGTACGCAATTCACCCCTCCACTTT	CASSQLDSGVRNSPLHF
TRBV12-5	.	TRBD1	TRBJ1-5	TGTGCTAGTGGTTTGGAGGCAGGGGGAACTCAGCCCCAGCATTTT	CASGLEAGGTQPQHF
TRBV9	.	.	TRBJ2-3	TGTGCCAGCAGCTTAAGCGGTAGCACAGATACGCAGTATTTT	CASSLSGSTDTQYF
TRBV25-1	once	.	TRBJ2-1	TGTGCCAGCAGCCTCACTCAAACTGAGCAGTTCTTC	CASSLTQTEQFF
TRBV6-5	.	.	TRBJ1-1	TGTGCCAGCACCACGCCGGGACAACTGAACACTGAAGCTTTCTTT	CASTTPGQLNTEAFF
TRBV3-1/TRBV3-2	.	TRBD2	TRBJ2-7	TGTGCCAGCAGGGCGGGACTAGCCTCCTACGAGCAGTACTTC	CASRAGLASYEQYF
TRBV3-1/TRBV3-2	.	.	TRBJ2-7	TGTGCCAGCAGCCAAGACCCAACTAGCTCCGAGCAGTACTTC	CASSQDPTSSEQYF
TRBV11-3	.	TRBD1	TRBJ2-5	TGTGCCAGCAGCCGGGACAGTGGTGGGGTGGAGACCCAGTACTTC	CASSRDSGGVETQYF
TRBV27	.	TRBD2	TRBJ2-7	TGTGCCAGCAGCACTAGCGGGAGCTCCTACGAGCAGTACTTC	CASSTSGSSYEQYF
TRBV2	.	TRBD2	TRBJ2-3	TGTGCCAGCCTTCTAGCGGGGGGCACAGATACGCAGTATTTT	CASLLAGGTDTQYF
TRBV12-3/TRBV12-4	.	.	TRBJ1-3	TGTGCCAGCAGCCCTACGAGTGGAAACACCATATATTTT	CASSPTSGNTIYF
TRBV11-2	.	.	TRBJ2-3	TGTGCCAGCAGCTTCGGTAACAGGATTAGCACAGATACGCAGTATTTT	CASSFGNRISTDTQYF
TRBV11-2	.	TRBD1	TRBJ1-1	TGTGCCAGCAGCTTGGTCGAGGGGACAGGAGCTTTCTTT	CASSLVEGTGAFF
TRBV9	.	TRBD2	TRBJ2-5	TGTGCCAGCAGCGCGTTAGCGGGAGGGCCAGAGACCCAGTACTTC	CASSALAGGPETQYF
TRBV4-3	.	.	TRBJ1-2	TGCGCCAGCAGCCAAGTGCAGGGACAATACTATGGCTACACCTTC	CASSQVQGQYYGYTF
TRBV5-4	.	.	TRBJ1-1	TGTGCCAGCAGCTTGAGGGACTGGAGCACTGAAGCTTTCTTT	CASSLRDWSTEAFF
TRBV19	.	.	TRBJ1-6	TGTGCCAGTAGATCCCAGGGCCGAAAGTCACCCCTCCACTTT	CASRSQGRKSPLHF
TRBV21-1	.	.	TRBJ1-5	TGTGCCAGCAGCCATTACGGTAACAATCAGCCCCAGCATTTT	CASSHYGNNQPQHF
TRBV27	.	.	TRBJ1-5	TGTGCCAGCAGGCGAGCGGGGGGCAGTAATCAGCCCCAGCATTTT	CASRRAGGSNQPQHF
TRBV14	.	TRBD1	TRBJ2-7	TGTGCCAGCAGCCGACAGGGTTACAACGAGCAGTACTTC	CASSRQGYNEQYF
TRBV3-1/TRBV3-2	few	TRBD2	TRBJ2-1	TGTGCCAGCAGCCAAGTTGCGGCGATAGCGGGTGGGACCAATGAGCAGTTCTTC	CASSQVAAIAGGTNEQFF
TRBV28	.	TRBD2	TRBJ2-1	TGTGCCAGCACCCTATCGGGGGGGACGAAAAATGAGCAGTTCTTC	CASTLSGGTKNEQFF
TRBV20-1	.	TRBD2	TRBJ2-7	TGCAGTGCTAGTGCGACTAGCGGGGTTGGCGAGCAGTACTTC	CSASATSGVGEQYF
TRBV18	.	TRBD2	TRBJ2-7	TGTGCCAGCTCACCGGCTAGCGGGGGCTCCTACGAGCAGTACTTC	CASSPASGGSYEQYF
TRBV5-1	.	.	TRBJ1-2	TGCGCCAGCAGCTCGACGGTGGGCGACCCCTATGGCTACACCTTC	CASSSTVGDPYGYTF
TRBV7-9	.	.	TRBJ2-3	TGTGCCAGCAGCTCTTACACAGATACGCAGTATTTT	CASSSYTDTQYF
TRBV7-9	.	.	TRBJ2-2	TGTGCCAGCATCCCAGGGATCCCCGGGGAGCTGTTTTTT	CASIPGIPGELFF
TRBV11-2	.	.	TRBJ1-3	TGTGCCAGCAGCCGGGATCCCAGCTCTGGAAACACCATATATTTT	CASSRDPSSGNTIYF
TRBV21-1	.	.	TRBJ1-2	TGTGCCAGCAGCAAGGACAGGAGCTATGGCTACACCTTC	CASSKDRSYGYTF
TRBV24-1	.	.	TRBJ2-4	TGTGCCACTGGACCTCAGGGTTTAAACATTCAGTACTTC	CATGPQGLNIQYF
TRBV10-2	.	.	TRBJ2-3	TGCGCCACCCGACCCGGGGGGCCAGATACGCAGTATTTT	CATRPGGPDTQYF
TRBV18	.	.	TRBJ2-7	TGTGCCAGCTCACCCCCCAGCTACGAGCAGTACTTC	CASSPPSYEQYF
TRBV7-7	.	TRBD1	TRBJ2-7	TGTGCCAGCAGCCCCGACAGGGCCCCCTCCTACGAGCAGTACTTC	CASSPDRAPSYEQYF